The 15 T cell receptor beta chains reported below all come from one sample, sequenced in a study of blood T cell repertoires in COVID-19. TCRdb's copy holds only in-frame clones and misses some; the assay was immunoSEQ multiplex PCR. Here the sample spans around 95,000 clones, 80% to 95% being singletons. Sequenced input: peripheral blood. These receptors were taken from a man between 50 and 59 years old with active COVID-19.

This clone is a singleton in its sample. The chain employs TRBV9 and TRBJ2-1, with TRBD1 matching 7 bases. The CDR3 extends over 16 amino acids. V gave up 4 bases and J gave up 0 bases; unmatched junction bases: 7. Germline CDR1 is SGDLS and CDR2 is YYNGEE. In nucleotides, the CDR3 is TGTGCCAGCAGCCCAGGGGGTCCCAGCTCCTACAATGAGCAGTTCTTC. It codes for CASSPGGPSSYNEQFF. Supplemented by reference TRBV9 and TRBJ2-1, the full variable domain reads DSGVTQTPKHLITATGQRVTLRCSPRSGDLSVYWYQQSLDQGLQFLIQYYNGEERAKGNILERFSAQQFPDLHSELNLSSLELGDSALYFCASSPGGPSSYNEQFFGPGTRLTVL.

This sequence joins TRBV7-8 and TRBJ2-3; 10 positions agree with TRBD1. This CDR3 is built from 15 residues. V shed 5 bases, J shed 5 bases, and the junction held 7 bases outside the gene matches. Germline V gene lookup returns CDR1 SGHVS and CDR2 FQNEAQ. The CDR3 region is CASSPDRGHGDTQYF. The CDR3 region has the DNA TGTGCCAGCAGCCCCGACAGGGGGCATGGAGATACGCAGTATTTT.

This rearrangement joins TRBV3-1 (or the pseudogene TRBV3-2) to TRBJ1-2, with TRBD1 as a possible D gene (6 bases). V gave up 3 bases and J gave up 6 bases, with 14 bases separating them. From germline, CDR1 is LGHDT and CDR2 YNNKEL (reference sequence). The CDR3 length is 14 residues. The CDR3 DNA is TGTGCCAGCAGCCACAAACAGGGATCCCATGGCTACACCTTC. This encodes CASSHKQGSHGYTF.

This chain joins TRBV7-6 and TRBJ2-5; 12 bases fit TRBD2. Trimming removed 6 bases from V and 1 base from J; junction bases left unmatched: 12. This CDR3 contains 18 residues. The germline V gene encodes CDR1 SGHVS and CDR2 FNYEAQ. The DNA for the CDR3 is TGTGCCAGCAGTTTAACCCACCAGGGACTAGCGGGCCAAGAGACCCAGTACTTC. It specifies CASSLTHQGLAGQETQYF.

The chain combines TRBV2 with TRBJ2-7; no clear D gene. The CDR3 is made up of 12 amino acids. Germline CDR1 reads SNHLY; CDR2 reads FYNNEI. Trimming pared 2 bases from V and 2 bases from J, leaving 4 bases between. This CDR3 is CASSEQTYEQYV. The CDR3 region has the DNA TGTGCCAGCAGTGAACAGACCTACGAGCAGTACGTC.

The chain couples TRBV5-1 to TRBJ2-3; no firm D call. V was clipped by 4 bases and J by 3 bases, with 9 bases between them. The CDR3 totals 13 residues. Germline lookup yields CDR1 SGHRS and CDR2 YFSETQ. CDR3: CASSPTRTDTQYF. The CDR3 DNA sequence: TGCGCCAGCAGCCCGACTCGTACAGATACGCAGTATTTT. The entire variable domain, with the rest obtained from reference TRBV5-1 and TRBJ2-3, is as follows: KAGVTQTPRYLIKTRGQQVTLSCSPISGHRSVSWYQQTPGQGLQFLFEYFSETQRNKGNFPGRFSGRQFSNSRSEMNVSTLELGDSALYLCASSPTRTDTQYFGPGTRLTVL.

The chain carries TRBV2 and TRBJ2-2; D possibly corresponds to TRBD2 (5 bases). The CDR3 covers 13 residues. In germline, CDR1 is SNHLY, CDR2 FYNNEI. V was cut by 4 bases and J by 6 bases, with 9 bases left in between. The CDR3 DNA sequence: TGTGCCAGCAGTGGCGAGGGAGCCGGGGAGCTGTTTTTT. Amino acid sequence: CASSGEGAGELFF.

This clone came up once. The chain has TRBV11-2 and TRBJ2-7; TRBD2 might be the D (5 bases). Trimming pared 4 bases from V and 12 bases from J, leaving 13 bases between. Germline CDR1 and CDR2: SGHAT and FQNNGV. The CDR3 runs to 11 residues. CDR3 sequence: CASSSRTEVYF. In DNA form, the CDR3 reads TGTGCCAGCAGCTCTCGGACGGAGGTGTACTTC.

The chain is built from TRBV6-5 and TRBJ2-1, with D tentatively TRBD2 (5 bases). This CDR3 region has 16 residues. Trimming cost V 0 bases and J 0 bases, with 9 bases left between them. The germline V gene encodes CDR1 MNHEY and CDR2 SVGAGI. CDR3 protein: CASSYSFSGSYNEQFF. The CDR3 nucleotides read TGTGCCAGCAGTTACTCGTTCAGCGGCTCCTACAATGAGCAGTTCTTC.

This chain joins TRBV21-1 and TRBJ1-4. TRBV21-1 is labeled a pseudogene. The CDR3 totals 17 residues. The CDR3, as DNA: TGTGCCAGCAGCAAAGCGTCGGACCTAGCCCTTGGTGAAAAACTGTTTTTT. Residues: CASSKASDLALGEKLFF.

CDR3 coding DNA: TGTGCCAGCAGTCAGGGGGCTAGCGGACCAGAGCAGTACGTC. Translated: CASSQGASGPEQYV. V usage is TRBV6-5 and J usage is TRBJ2-7, with a tentative D call TRBD1 (8 bases). CDR3 length: 14 amino acids. The V end was cut by 5 bases, the J end by 7 bases, with 18 bases between. The V gene's germline CDR1 is MNHEY and CDR2 SVGAGI.

This chain uses TRBV5-4 with TRBJ2-6, with a weak D call TRBD1 (6 bases). In germline, CDR1 is SGHNT, CDR2 YYREEE (reference sequence). The CDR3 runs 18 residues. Between the trimmed V and J ends, which lost 3 bases and 1 base, there was a span of 17 bases. DNA of the CDR3: TGTGCCAGCAGCTCTAGACAGGATTCTATTTCTGGGGCCAACGTCCTGACTTTC. This codes for CASSSRQDSISGANVLTF.

This chain joins TRBV5-8 and TRBJ1-1, with D perhaps matching TRBD1 (6 bases). This CDR3 contains 14 residues. Trimming stripped 3 bases from V and 0 bases from J, with 9 bases between. From germline, CDR1 is SGHTS and CDR2 YDEGEE. CDR3 sequence: CASSSGVLNTEAFF. CDR3 DNA sequence: TGTGCCAGCAGCTCAGGGGTCCTGAACACTGAAGCTTTCTTT. The full variable domain, rest sourced from reference TRBV5-8 and TRBJ1-1, is EAGVTQSPTHLIKTRGQQATLRCSPISGHTSVYWYQQALGLGLQFLLWYDEGEERNRGNFPPRFSGRQFPNYSSELNVNALELEDSALYLCASSSGVLNTEAFFGQGTRLTVV.

The CDR3 reads CASSLGTGFWNTEAFF. The CDR3 bases are TGCGCCAGCAGCCTCGGGACAGGGTTTTGGAACACTGAAGCTTTCTTT. The chain joins TRBV5-1 to TRBJ1-1; TRBD1 matches at 9 bases. The CDR3 runs 16 residues. Germline loops: CDR1 SGHRS, CDR2 YFSETQ. V was pared by 4 bases and J by 1 base, with 8 bases of the junction left unmatched.

V gene TRBV4-2 combines with J gene TRBJ1-3; tentative D call: TRBD1 (6 bases). The CDR3 has 14 residues. Germline V gene lookup returns CDR1 LGHNA and CDR2 YNFKEQ. V lost 4 bases and J 4 bases, leaving 11 bases between the germline ends. The CDR3 nucleotides read TGTGCCAGCAGCCTACAGGGATTAGGAAACACCATATATTTT. Translating gives CASSLQGLGNTIYF.